This T cell receptor (beta chain) appears in the sequencing data of a study of identical twins. Study-wide findings and caveats: The authors noted that invariant MAIT and iNKT cells could partly confound zero-insertion analyses. There were fewer insertions in abundant cord blood beta clonotypes, but memory repertoires showed no such pattern.

Turning to this clonotype: Its antigen is as yet unknown.

cDNA carried unique molecular identifiers, and a universal primer site was added by template switching. TCRdb reprocessed the 5' RACE reads via MiXCR and lists one record per CDR3 protein. The sample yields hundreds of thousands of distinct CDR3 sequences, 9% to 15% seen once. CDR3 size: 12 residues. The V gene's germline CDR1 is SQVTM and CDR2 ANQGSEA. Trimming took 3 bases from V and 1 from J, leaving 6 bases between them. The same sample was also studied in work on yellow fever vaccine responses in identical twins.

The clonotype was recovered from a woman under 30 in good health. Specimen: CD8+ T cells sorted from blood. The genes are TRBV29-1 and TRBJ1-1; tentative D call: TRBD1 (5 bases). CDR3 in DNA: TGCAGCGTTGAGGGGGGGAACACTGAAGCTTTCTTT. Translating gives CSVEGGNTEAFF. The full variable domain, completed using reference TRBV29-1 and TRBJ1-1, is SAVISQKPSRDICQRGTSLTIQCQVDSQVTMMFWYRQQPGQSLTLIATANQGSEATYESGFVIDKFPISRPNLTFSTLTVSNMSPEDSSIYLCSVEGGNTEAFFGQGTRLTVV.